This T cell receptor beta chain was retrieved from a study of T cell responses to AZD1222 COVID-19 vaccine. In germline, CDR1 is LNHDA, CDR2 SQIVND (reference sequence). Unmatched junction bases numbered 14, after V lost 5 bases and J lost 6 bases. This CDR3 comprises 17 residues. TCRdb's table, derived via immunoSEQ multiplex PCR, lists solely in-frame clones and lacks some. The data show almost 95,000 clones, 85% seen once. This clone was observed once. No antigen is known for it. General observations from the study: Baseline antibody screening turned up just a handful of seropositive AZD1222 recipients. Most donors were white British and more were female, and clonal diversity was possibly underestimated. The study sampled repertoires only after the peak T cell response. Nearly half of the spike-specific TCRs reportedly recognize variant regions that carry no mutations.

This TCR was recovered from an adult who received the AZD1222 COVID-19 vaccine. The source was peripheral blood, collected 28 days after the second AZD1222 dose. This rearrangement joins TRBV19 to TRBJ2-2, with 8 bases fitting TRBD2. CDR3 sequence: CASSVSGGGSLAGELFF. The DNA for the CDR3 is TGTGCCAGTAGTGTGAGCGGGGGAGGGAGTCTTGCCGGGGAGCTGTTTTTT.